This is a list of T cell receptor beta chains from one sample in a study of T cells in Graves' hyperthyroidism and ophthalmopathy. Using its own MiXCR run on the multiplex PCR reads, TCRdb lists one record per CDR3 protein. The sample shows 500,000 to 550,000 distinct CDR3 sequences, 15% to 20% of them seen only once. Input material: blood. Every receptor here comes from a man aged 35 to 55 with Graves' ophthalmopathy. Both conserved end residues are part of each CDR3. The D gene is left open where the match is weak. Some rows mark clone size as missing; the rest say once, few, many or name a class of expanded clone.

clone_size: .; j_call: TRBJ2-6; v_call: TRBV19; d_call: .; cdr3_aa: CASILTGANVLTF; cdr3_nt: TGTGCCAGTATTTTAACTGGGGCCAACGTCCTGACTTTC
clone_size: many; j_call: TRBJ2-7; v_call: TRBV6-5; d_call: .; cdr3_aa: CASSYGWTGTYEQYF; cdr3_nt: TGTGCCAGCAGTTATGGGTGGACGGGAACCTACGAGCAGTACTTC
clone_size: few; j_call: TRBJ2-7; v_call: TRBV29-1; d_call: .; cdr3_aa: CSGGDPSYEQYF; cdr3_nt: TGCAGCGGGGGTGACCCATCCTACGAGCAGTACTTC
clone_size: many; j_call: TRBJ1-1; v_call: TRBV30; d_call: .; cdr3_aa: CAWSVPGTEAFF; cdr3_nt: TGTGCCTGGAGTGTTCCTGGCACTGAAGCTTTCTTT
clone_size: .; j_call: TRBJ2-3; v_call: TRBV4-3; d_call: .; cdr3_aa: CASSQDGLGRGQPTADTQYF; cdr3_nt: TGCGCCAGCAGCCAAGATGGGTTGGGCAGGGGCCAACCCACCGCAGATACGCAGTATTTT
clone_size: few; j_call: TRBJ2-1; v_call: TRBV4-2; d_call: TRBD1; cdr3_aa: CASRQGWDMNEQFF; cdr3_nt: TGTGCCAGCCGACAGGGGTGGGATATGAATGAGCAGTTCTTC
clone_size: many; j_call: TRBJ2-1; v_call: TRBV20-1; d_call: TRBD2; cdr3_aa: CSARDGTSGIPSYNEQFF; cdr3_nt: TGCAGTGCTAGAGATGGGACTAGCGGGATTCCCTCCTACAATGAGCAGTTCTTC
clone_size: few; j_call: TRBJ2-3; v_call: TRBV18; d_call: TRBD1; cdr3_aa: CASSLGQGGPDTQYF; cdr3_nt: TGTGCCAGCTCACTCGGACAGGGGGGCCCGGATACGCAGTATTTT
clone_size: .; j_call: TRBJ2-3; v_call: TRBV15; d_call: .; cdr3_aa: CATSSATDTQYF; cdr3_nt: TGTGCCACCAGCAGTGCCACAGATACGCAGTATTTT
clone_size: many; j_call: TRBJ2-7; v_call: TRBV28; d_call: TRBD2; cdr3_aa: CASSFGLAVYEQYF; cdr3_nt: TGTGCCAGCAGTTTTGGGCTAGCGGTCTACGAGCAGTACTTC
clone_size: few; j_call: TRBJ1-4; v_call: TRBV2; d_call: .; cdr3_aa: CASSGTAYNEKLFF; cdr3_nt: TGTGCCAGCAGTGGGACAGCTTATAATGAAAAACTGTTTTTT
clone_size: few; j_call: TRBJ2-1; v_call: TRBV7-9; d_call: .; cdr3_aa: CASSPWWVRAYSSYNEQFF; cdr3_nt: TGTGCCAGCAGCCCTTGGTGGGTGCGGGCTTACAGCTCCTACAATGAGCAGTTCTTC
clone_size: many; j_call: TRBJ1-4; v_call: TRBV6-1; d_call: .; cdr3_aa: CAIPSDSLATNEKLFF; cdr3_nt: TGTGCCATCCCCTCGGACAGCTTAGCAACTAATGAAAAACTGTTTTTT
clone_size: .; j_call: TRBJ2-3; v_call: TRBV4-3; d_call: .; cdr3_aa: CASSQDLARDGTDTQYF; cdr3_nt: TGCGCCAGCAGCCAAGATCTTGCGCGGGATGGAACAGATACGCAGTATTTT
clone_size: .; j_call: TRBJ2-2; v_call: TRBV5-1; d_call: TRBD2; cdr3_aa: CASFSGGASGELFF; cdr3_nt: TGCGCCAGCTTTAGCGGGGGGGCCTCCGGGGAGCTGTTTTTT
clone_size: many; j_call: TRBJ2-7; v_call: TRBV5-1; d_call: .; cdr3_aa: CASSTTGTHYEQYF; cdr3_nt: TGCGCCAGCAGCACTACAGGGACCCATTACGAGCAGTACTTC
clone_size: .; j_call: TRBJ2-7; v_call: TRBV30; d_call: .; cdr3_aa: CAWSPYSRESHEQYF; cdr3_nt: TGTGCCTGGAGTCCCTATTCTAGGGAATCCCACGAGCAGTACTTC
clone_size: .; j_call: TRBJ1-4; v_call: TRBV18; d_call: TRBD1; cdr3_aa: CASSPQSDRGGEKLFF; cdr3_nt: TGTGCCAGCTCACCACAGTCGGACAGGGGAGGTGAAAAACTGTTTTTT
clone_size: many; j_call: TRBJ1-2; v_call: TRBV3-1; d_call: .; cdr3_aa: CASSQIGGYTF; cdr3_nt: TGTGCCAGCAGCCAAATCGGTGGCTACACCTTC
clone_size: few; j_call: TRBJ2-7; v_call: TRBV7-6; d_call: TRBD2; cdr3_aa: CASSLGPGLARDEQYF; cdr3_nt: TGTGCCAGCAGCTTAGGCCCGGGACTAGCTCGGGACGAGCAGTACTTC
clone_size: few; j_call: TRBJ2-7; v_call: TRBV18; d_call: TRBD2; cdr3_aa: CASSPPGSGTKYEQYF; cdr3_nt: TGTGCCAGCTCACCACCGGGTAGCGGGACCAAATACGAGCAGTACTTC
clone_size: .; j_call: TRBJ1-4; v_call: TRBV12-3/TRBV12-4; d_call: .; cdr3_aa: CASRKSGGVKLFF; cdr3_nt: TGTGCCAGCAGGAAGAGCGGGGGCGTAAAACTGTTTTTT
clone_size: once; j_call: TRBJ1-2; v_call: TRBV6-1; d_call: .; cdr3_aa: CASGDRGYTF; cdr3_nt: TGTGCCAGCGGCGACCGAGGCTACACCTTC
clone_size: many; j_call: TRBJ2-1; v_call: TRBV7-3; d_call: .; cdr3_aa: CASSSTTGSYNEQFF; cdr3_nt: TGTGCCAGCAGCTCCACCACAGGCTCCTACAATGAGCAGTTCTTC
clone_size: many; j_call: TRBJ2-1; v_call: TRBV5-1; d_call: TRBD2; cdr3_aa: CASSLGLAGFNEQFF; cdr3_nt: TGTGCCAGCAGCCTGGGACTAGCGGGCTTCAATGAGCAGTTCTTC
clone_size: few; j_call: TRBJ1-6; v_call: TRBV20-1; d_call: .; cdr3_aa: CSARDLSGSNSPLHF; cdr3_nt: TGCAGTGCTAGAGATCTCTCAGGGTCGAATTCACCCCTCCACTTT
clone_size: .; j_call: TRBJ1-5; v_call: TRBV6-2/TRBV6-3; d_call: .; cdr3_aa: CASSEKYQPQHF; cdr3_nt: TGTGCCAGCAGTGAGAAGTATCAGCCCCAGCATTTT
clone_size: .; j_call: TRBJ2-5; v_call: TRBV5-1; d_call: .; cdr3_aa: CASSLVFGGETQYF; cdr3_nt: TGCGCCAGCAGCTTGGTTTTCGGGGGAGAGACCCAGTACTTC
clone_size: many; j_call: TRBJ2-7; v_call: TRBV28; d_call: TRBD2; cdr3_aa: CASSLPRLAGAMYEQYF; cdr3_nt: TGTGCCAGCAGTTTACCCCGACTAGCGGGAGCGATGTACGAGCAGTACTTC
clone_size: once; j_call: TRBJ1-2; v_call: TRBV4-1; d_call: .; cdr3_aa: CASGSGRVRGYTF; cdr3_nt: TGCGCCAGCGGCTCGGGCAGGGTCCGTGGCTACACCTTC
clone_size: .; j_call: TRBJ1-1; v_call: TRBV30; d_call: TRBD1; cdr3_aa: CAWRSRQGQGYTEAFF; cdr3_nt: TGTGCCTGGAGATCGCGACAGGGACAGGGATACACTGAAGCTTTCTTT
clone_size: few; j_call: TRBJ2-3; v_call: TRBV7-6; d_call: TRBD2; cdr3_aa: CASSLAQGGVGFTDTQYF; cdr3_nt: TGTGCCAGCAGCTTAGCCCAGGGAGGGGTTGGGTTCACAGATACGCAGTATTTT
clone_size: many; j_call: TRBJ2-3; v_call: TRBV3-1; d_call: .; cdr3_aa: CASTEAGHTDTQYF; cdr3_nt: TGTGCCAGCACCGAAGCGGGACACACAGATACGCAGTATTTT
clone_size: .; j_call: TRBJ2-3; v_call: TRBV29-1; d_call: .; cdr3_aa: CSVGLNEATTDTQYF; cdr3_nt: TGCAGCGTGGGACTGAATGAGGCCACCACAGATACGCAGTATTTT
clone_size: few; j_call: TRBJ1-3; v_call: TRBV20-1; d_call: .; cdr3_aa: CSAHSLNTIYF; cdr3_nt: TGCAGTGCTCACTCGTTAAACACCATATATTTT
clone_size: .; j_call: TRBJ2-6; v_call: TRBV19; d_call: .; cdr3_aa: CASRPRGTTGANVLTF; cdr3_nt: TGTGCCAGCCGTCCGAGGGGAACGACTGGGGCCAACGTCCTGACTTTC
clone_size: .; j_call: TRBJ2-5; v_call: TRBV6-1; d_call: .; cdr3_aa: CASSGGGTVIQETQYF; cdr3_nt: TGTGCCAGCAGTGGCGGGGGCACCGTTATACAAGAGACCCAGTACTTC
clone_size: many; j_call: TRBJ2-7; v_call: TRBV28; d_call: .; cdr3_aa: CASSLPGSSYEQYF; cdr3_nt: TGTGCCAGCAGTTTGCCCGGGAGCTCCTACGAGCAGTACTTC
clone_size: many; j_call: TRBJ2-7; v_call: TRBV27; d_call: TRBD2; cdr3_aa: CASSLSRILAGVGEQYF; cdr3_nt: TGTGCCAGCAGTTTATCCCGAATCCTAGCGGGAGTTGGCGAGCAGTACTTC
clone_size: .; j_call: TRBJ2-5; v_call: TRBV20-1; d_call: TRBD2; cdr3_aa: CSAWGGAGRLTETQYF; cdr3_nt: TGCAGTGCCTGGGGGGGAGCGGGACGTTTGACGGAGACCCAGTACTTC
clone_size: many; j_call: TRBJ1-1; v_call: TRBV3-1; d_call: .; cdr3_aa: CASSQGLGDTEAFF; cdr3_nt: TGTGCCAGCAGCCAAGGACTGGGGGACACTGAAGCTTTCTTT
clone_size: .; j_call: TRBJ2-7; v_call: TRBV4-1; d_call: .; cdr3_aa: CASSQEWRPRRKQYF; cdr3_nt: TGCGCCAGCAGCCAAGAGTGGAGACCCCGGAGGAAGCAGTACTTC
clone_size: .; j_call: TRBJ2-1; v_call: TRBV20-1; d_call: TRBD2; cdr3_aa: CSAINSGRGHEQFF; cdr3_nt: TGCAGTGCTATTAATAGCGGGAGAGGGCATGAGCAGTTCTTC
clone_size: many; j_call: TRBJ1-4; v_call: TRBV11-1; d_call: TRBD1; cdr3_aa: CASSRRRTGGNEKLFF; cdr3_nt: TGTGCCAGCAGTCGAAGACGGACAGGAGGGAATGAAAAACTGTTTTTT
clone_size: .; j_call: TRBJ1-1; v_call: TRBV18; d_call: .; cdr3_aa: CASSPLGDTLNTEAFF; cdr3_nt: TGTGCCAGCTCACCCCTTGGGGACACTCTGAACACTGAAGCTTTCTTT